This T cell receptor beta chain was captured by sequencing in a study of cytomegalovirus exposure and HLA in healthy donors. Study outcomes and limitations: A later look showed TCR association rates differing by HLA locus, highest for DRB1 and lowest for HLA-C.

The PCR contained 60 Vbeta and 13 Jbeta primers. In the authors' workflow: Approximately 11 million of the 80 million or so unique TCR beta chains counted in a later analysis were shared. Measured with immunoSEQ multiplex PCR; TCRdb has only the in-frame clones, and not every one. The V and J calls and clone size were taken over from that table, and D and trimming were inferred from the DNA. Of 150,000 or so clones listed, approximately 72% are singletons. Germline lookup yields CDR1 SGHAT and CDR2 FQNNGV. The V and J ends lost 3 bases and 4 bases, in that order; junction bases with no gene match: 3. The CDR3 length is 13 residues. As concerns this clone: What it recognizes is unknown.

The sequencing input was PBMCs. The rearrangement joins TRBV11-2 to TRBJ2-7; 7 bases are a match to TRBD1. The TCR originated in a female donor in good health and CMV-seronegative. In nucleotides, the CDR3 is TGTGCCAGCAGCTTGGACAGGAGTTACGAGCAGTACTTC. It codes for CASSLDRSYEQYF.